This TCR beta chain was recorded in a study of technical replicates of blood from a few donors. Sequencing used immunoSEQ multiplex PCR; TCRdb keeps in-frame clones, though not all of them. The sample includes about 73,000 clones, more than 85% seen only once; the top ten take under 5.5%. The CDR3 is 12 amino acids. V was cut by 3 bases and J by 7 bases, with 9 bases left in between. The germline gives CDR1 SGHTA, CDR2 FQGNSA. This TCR was sampled from a human donor in good health. Some clones in this sample may be carry-over from other donors' samples. This chain connects TRBV7-2 to TRBJ2-5; D is unresolved. Sample: PBMCs. CDR3 nucleotide sequence: TGTGCCAGCAGCTTTCTGAGAGGGACCCAGTACTTC. Its translation is CASSFLRGTQYF.